This section outlines one T cell receptor beta chain sequence together with its context. This clonotype was detected ten times or more. This clone's antigen is unknown. No much larger clone is present one base from it, and per-base qualities are unavailable. V is pruned by 1 base and J by 2 bases, leaving 6 bases of the junction without a gene match. Including cysteine and phenylalanine, the CDR3 has 16 amino acids. The sequence is cut down to CDR3 DNA, 48 bases in frame from base 1. CDR1 and CDR2 (DFQATT, SNEGSKA) derive from the germline V gene (reference sequence). The entry originates in a study of CD8 T cells in ankylosing spondylitis (dated by TCRdb to the late 2010s). Broadly, across the study: The study set out to find disease-linked TCR variants by profiling T cell receptor beta repertoires in ankylosing spondylitis patients and healthy donors. Peripheral blood samples were taken, and synovial fluid was additionally collected from ankylosing spondylitis patients. The full study cohort comprised around 25 ankylosing spondylitis patients and approximately 100 healthy donors. On the study overall, not on this receptor specifically: According to the report, matched synovial fluid samples from ankylosing spondylitis patients were significantly enriched for the disease-linked clones. The disease-linked clones showed a CD8+ phenotype and occurred at relatively low frequencies in peripheral blood. Some of the motif variants had been reported before in the synovial fluid and blood of reactive arthritis patients, a finding that suggests common disease-initiation mechanisms. Blood from ankylosing spondylitis patients appeared to be characterized by a TCR beta motif made up of seven or eight highly homologous amino acid variants.

The data were produced on an Illumina HiSeq 2500. Quantitative 5'-RACE with molecular barcodes was the method used to prepare the TCR beta libraries. The original methods were these. A new computational method based on a probabilistic model of VDJ rearrangement was used to identify disease-linked TCR variants. Using fastp trimming at Q25 and MiXCR clonotype assembly, TCRdb reanalyzed the public sequencing data and kept in-frame beta chains. Each entry merges the rows of one CDR3 protein and shows their most common DNA and genes. For this entry, the V and J calls and clone size follow TCRdb and not the study's own pipeline. Across this sample there are about 840,000 distinct CDR3 sequences, with about 12% seen only once. Of the sample, approximately 0.51% is held by the ten largest clones.

Sequenced sample: blood, either unsorted or a sorted T cell fraction (not recorded which). The sequence derives from a male donor with ankylosing spondylitis. The rearranged chain carries TRBV20-1 and TRBJ2-1, with 9 junctional bases fitting TRBD2. The CDR3 protein sequence reads: CSARAAGGVAYNEQFF. At the DNA level, the sequence is TGCAGTGCTAGAGCCGCGGGGGGGGTGGCCTACAATGAGCAGTTCTTC.